This record covers a single TCR beta chain. What it binds is not known. Between 1 and 8 samples per patient were obtained, pretreatment and on-treatment. The V end lost 5 bases, the J end lost 2 bases, and 15 bases lay between the germline ends. Germline CDR1 SGHTA, CDR2 FQGNSA. CDR3 size: 15 residues. The data were produced by immunoSEQ multiplex PCR, yet TCRdb's version contains in-frame clones alone and is incomplete. The table records 75,000 to 90,000 clones, roughly 80% of them present only once. The data stem from a study of PD-L1 blockade in urothelial cancer. Across the whole study: Patients had undergone 0 to 3 prior chemotherapy regimens. Study-wide points: The study found that durable-benefit patients expanded tumor-associated blood clones more at 3 weeks.

The source material was PBMCs, sampled around atezolizumab (anti-PD-L1) treatment. The TCR comes from a man in his sixties or seventies with urothelial cancer. V gene TRBV7-2 combines with J gene TRBJ2-5; weak D call: TRBD1 (5 bases). CDR3 DNA: TGTGCCAGCAGCGCAATGACAGCCATGCAAGAGACCCAGTACTTC. Its translation is CASSAMTAMQETQYF.